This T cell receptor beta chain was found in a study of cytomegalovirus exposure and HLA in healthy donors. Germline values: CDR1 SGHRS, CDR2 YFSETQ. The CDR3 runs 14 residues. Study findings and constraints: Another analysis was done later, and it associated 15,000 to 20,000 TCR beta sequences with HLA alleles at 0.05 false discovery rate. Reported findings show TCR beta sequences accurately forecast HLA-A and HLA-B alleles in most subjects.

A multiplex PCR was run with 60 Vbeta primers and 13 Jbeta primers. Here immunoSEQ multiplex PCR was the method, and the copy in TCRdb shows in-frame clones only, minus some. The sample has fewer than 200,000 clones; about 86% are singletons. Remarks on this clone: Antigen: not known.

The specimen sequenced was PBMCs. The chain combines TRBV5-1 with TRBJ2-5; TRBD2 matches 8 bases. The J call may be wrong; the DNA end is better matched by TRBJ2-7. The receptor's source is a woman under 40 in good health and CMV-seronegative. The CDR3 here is CASSLTSGSYEQYF. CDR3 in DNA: TGCGCCAGCAGCTTGACTAGCGGCTCCTACGAGCAGTACTTC.